This T cell receptor beta chain came from a study of T cell repertoires in cytomegalovirus infection. As for the study in general: TCR beta signatures that were public indicated CMV infection and matching HLA type. Findings and limits, study-wide: Of the TCR beta families, the public ones yielded a cumulative frequency that identified carriers of CMV plus the relevant HLA. The ex vivo response was dominated by HLA-C-restricted CMV-specific TCR beta clonotypes.

V was pared by 4 bases and J by 7 bases, with 12 bases of the junction left unmatched. The germline CDR1 and CDR2 sequences are SGHRS and YFSETQ. The CDR3 loop spans 17 amino acids. Using its own MiXCR run on the reads, TCRdb lists one record per CDR3 protein. This sample has nearly 650,000 distinct CDR3 sequences; 24% occur once, and the top ten carry roughly 8%. This clonotype was seen more than once but under ten times. What it binds is unknown. This TCR came from a human donor in good health (CMV status not recorded). Some clones in this sample may be carry-over from other donors' samples. Material for sequencing was CD8+ T cells from PBMCs. This chain uses TRBV5-1 with TRBJ2-2; 11 positions agree with TRBD2. The CDR3 DNA sequence: TGCGCCAGCAGCCTCGCTCTAGCGGGGGGCCCCGGCGGGGAGCTGTTTTTT. This gives the protein CASSLALAGGPGGELFF.